A single sample is the source of the 30 T cell receptor beta chains below, sequenced in a study of cytomegalovirus exposure and HLA in healthy donors. PCR was performed using 60 Vbeta and 13 Jbeta primers. Sequencing used immunoSEQ multiplex PCR; TCRdb keeps in-frame clones, though not all of them. The profile shows about 110,000 clones, approximately 84% of them singletons. What was sequenced was PBMCs. These receptors all stem from a man aged 50-60 years in good health and CMV-seronegative.

V gene TRBV27 combines with J gene TRBJ1-2; perhaps TRBD1 as D (5 bases). CDR3 length: 14 residues. Trimming took off 5 bases at V and 7 bases at J, with 17 bases between the two ends. CDR1 MNHEY and CDR2 SMNVEV come from the germline V gene (reference sequence). The CDR3 DNA is TGTGCCAGCAGTCTATTTTCGGGGGTCGGTGGCTACACCTTC. Translation: CASSLFSGVGGYTF.

The rearrangement uses TRBV28 and TRBJ1-5; 8 nucleotides agree with TRBD1. The CDR3 extends over 14 amino acids. The trim removed 4 bases at V and 11 bases at J, leaving 10 bases unmatched. Germline loops: CDR1 MDHEN, CDR2 SYDVKM. This CDR3 reads CASSYNQDRVTQHF. The CDR3 DNA sequence: TGTGCCAGCAGTTATAATCAGGACAGGGTGACCCAGCATTTT. The whole variable domain, filled in from reference TRBV28 and TRBJ1-5, reads DVKVTQSSRYLVKRTGEKVFLECVQDMDHENMFWYRQDPGLGLRLIYFSYDVKMKEKGDIPEGYSVSREKKERFSLILESASTNQTSMYLCASSYNQDRVTQHFGDGTRLSIL.

The chain employs TRBV28 and TRBJ2-5, with D perhaps matching TRBD2 (6 bases). CDR3 length equals 15 residues. Looked up from germline, CDR1 is MDHEN and CDR2 is SYDVKM. Trimming removed 8 bases from V and 1 base from J, with 17 bases in between. CDR3 protein: CASATELGLQETQYF. The CDR3 nucleotides read TGTGCCAGCGCTACTGAATTGGGACTCCAAGAGACCCAGTACTTC.

V and J are TRBV25-1 and TRBJ1-4; D unresolved. CDR3 size: 13 residues. The germline CDR1 and CDR2 sequences are MGHDK and SYGVNS. V lost 5 bases and J lost 8, with 12 bases in between. Here the CDR3 reads CASSTRRGEKLFF. The CDR3 DNA reads TGTGCCAGCAGTACCCGACGGGGAGAAAAACTGTTTTTT.

The chain links TRBV21-1 to TRBJ1-5; the table names TRBD1, a call not compared with the DNA. TRBV21-1 is termed a pseudogene. The CDR3 has 18 residues. CDR3 sequence (DNA): TGTGCCAGCAGCAAGACCTGCCGGGACAGGGGTGGAAATCAGCCCCAGCATTTT. As protein: CASSKTCRDRGGNQPQHF.

This rearrangement joins TRBV4-2 to TRBJ1-4, with 7 bases matching TRBD1. Germline loops: CDR1 LGHNA, CDR2 YNFKEQ. V trimming: 4 bases; J trimming: 7 bases; junction bases outside the gene matches: 6. This CDR3 is 14 amino acids long. The CDR3: CASSPGTEPEKLFF. In DNA form, the CDR3 reads TGTGCCAGCAGCCCCGGGACAGAGCCTGAAAAACTGTTTTTT.

The chain recombines TRBV19 with TRBJ2-1, with 7 bases that match TRBD2. The V and J ends lost 5 bases and 4 bases, in that order; junction bases with no gene match: 17. The CDR3 has 18 amino acids. CDR1 is LNHDA and CDR2 is SQIVND in the germline V gene (reference sequence). CDR3 nucleotides: TGTGCCAGTAGTCCACGTGGCGTAGAAGCGGGACCTTACAATGAGCAGTTCTTC. As protein: CASSPRGVEAGPYNEQFF.

This chain uses TRBV4-2 with TRBJ2-7; D may be TRBD1 (6 bases). The ends were cut back, 0 bases at V and 2 bases at J, with 17 bases in the middle. Germline V lookup: CDR1 LGHNA, CDR2 YNFKEQ. This CDR3 has 17 residues. This CDR3 is CASSQDLLGTPPYEQYF. For the CDR3, the DNA is TGTGCCAGCAGCCAAGATCTGTTGGGGACACCTCCCTACGAGCAGTACTTC.

V is TRBV7-2 and J is TRBJ1-4; 7 bases agree with TRBD1. Germline trimming cut 5 bases from V and 12 bases from J; bases unmatched to any gene: 6. CDR3 length: 12 amino acids. CDR1 and CDR2 from the germline V gene are SGHTA and FQGNSA. This chain's CDR3 is CASSPGGTELFF. For the CDR3, the DNA is TGTGCCAGCAGCCCTGGCGGGACAGAACTGTTTTTT.

The table lists this clone with a few counts. For the CDR3, the DNA is TGTGCCAGCAGTGAGGATTTTAGCACGCAGTATTTT. Its protein is CASSEDFSTQYF. The chain combines TRBV6-1 with TRBJ2-3; D unclear. Germline V gene sequence: CDR1 MNHNS, CDR2 SASEGT. This CDR3 is built from 12 residues. Deletions cut 3 bases from V and 9 bases from J, with 10 bases between.

This clone was picked up a small number of times. The chain joins TRBV9 to TRBJ1-3; D not resolved. Germline CDR1 and CDR2: SGDLS and YYNGEE. V was pared by 0 bases and J by 4 bases, with 8 bases between. This CDR3 has 14 amino acids. This chain's CDR3 is CASSVGFTGNTIYF. The CDR3 DNA reads TGTGCCAGCAGCGTAGGGTTTACAGGAAACACCATATATTTT.

V gene TRBV18 combines with J gene TRBJ2-1; 12 nucleotides agree with TRBD2. The CDR3 totals 14 residues. Germline CDR1 KGHSH, CDR2 LQKENI. The trim removed 5 bases at V and 8 bases at J, leaving 4 bases unmatched. The CDR3 DNA follows: TGTGCCAGCTCAGGACTAGCGGGGTTTGATGAGCAGTTCTTC. Translated: CASSGLAGFDEQFF.

The rearrangement uses TRBV7-8 and TRBJ1-2, with 9 bases matching TRBD1. With 5 bases clipped from V and 4 bases from J, the junction kept 11 bases outside the gene matches. Germline CDR1 SGHVS, CDR2 FQNEAQ. The CDR3 consists of 16 residues. The CDR3 loop is CASSLTGGSSGYGYTF. The DNA for the CDR3 is TGTGCCAGCAGCCTTACAGGGGGCTCGTCAGGCTATGGCTACACCTTC.

The V and J genes are TRBV30 and TRBJ1-3, with D possibly matching TRBD1 (6 bases). This CDR3 is built from 17 residues. Between the trimmed V and J ends, which lost 0 bases and 0 bases, there was a span of 15 bases. Looked up from germline, CDR1 is GTSNPN and CDR2 is SVGIG (reference sequence). The CDR3 nucleotides read TGTGCCTGGAGTGTACCACAGGGCTGGAGCTCTGGAAACACCATATATTTT. Amino acid sequence: CAWSVPQGWSSGNTIYF.

J is TRBJ2-3 and V is TRBV2, with TRBD1 matching over 12 bases. Germline CDR1 SNHLY, CDR2 FYNNEI. The length of the CDR3 is 16 residues. V shed 4 bases, J shed 0 bases, and the junction held 2 bases outside the gene matches. The CDR3 bases are TGTGCCAGCAGTGCCGGGACAGGGGGCAGCACAGATACGCAGTATTTT. It encodes CASSAGTGGSTDTQYF.

The chain carries TRBV28 and TRBJ1-5; D may be TRBD1 (6 bases). Germline V gene data show CDR1 as MDHEN and CDR2 as SYDVKM. V dropped 6 bases and J dropped 2 bases, with 14 bases sitting between them. The CDR3 consists of 15 residues. CDR3: CASRTQGGGNQPQHF. CDR3 coding DNA: TGTGCCAGCAGGACACAGGGTGGAGGCAATCAGCCCCAGCATTTT.

The chain links TRBV5-8 to TRBJ1-2; D not certain. The germline gives CDR1 SGHTS, CDR2 YDEGEE. This CDR3 has 16 amino acids. V was shortened by 0 bases and J by 0 bases, with 12 bases between the two germline ends. CDR3 region: CASSLEVGWTNYGYTF. The CDR3 nucleotides are TGTGCCAGCAGCTTGGAGGTCGGGTGGACTAACTATGGCTACACCTTC.

The chain is built from TRBV6-1 and TRBJ1-4, with 7 bases matching TRBD1. Trimming cost V 0 bases and J 4 bases; bases outside gene matches: 2. The CDR3 runs to 15 residues. Germline CDR1 MNHNS, CDR2 SASEGT. Written as DNA, the CDR3 is TGTGCCAGCAGTGAAGCGACAGGGTATAATGAAAAACTGTTTTTT. Translated, it gives CASSEATGYNEKLFF.

This chain connects TRBV18 to TRBJ2-7, with 8 bases fitting TRBD1. V trimming: 1 base; J trimming: 1 base; junction bases outside the gene matches: 3. The CDR3 has 15 residues. In germline, CDR1 is KGHSH, CDR2 LQKENI. This chain's CDR3 is CASSPLGQGSYEQYF. The CDR3 DNA reads TGTGCCAGCTCACCACTAGGACAGGGTTCCTACGAGCAGTACTTC.

The rearrangement joins TRBV2 to TRBJ1-4; D is ambiguous. Trimming pared 4 bases from V and 7 bases from J, leaving 16 bases between. The V gene's germline CDR1 is SNHLY and CDR2 FYNNEI. CDR3 length: 15 residues. The chain's CDR3 is CASSGRQGSGEKLFF. The CDR3, as DNA: TGTGCCAGCAGTGGCCGTCAAGGGAGTGGTGAAAAACTGTTTTTT.

The gene calls are TRBV5-1 and TRBJ2-7; the D is unclear. V was trimmed by 7 bases and J by 4 bases, leaving 9 bases between them. CDR1 and CDR2 from the germline V gene are SGHRS and YFSETQ. CDR3 size: 11 residues. The CDR3 nucleotides are TGCGCCAGCGGTTCCCGGTACGAGCAGTACTTC. Translating it yields CASGSRYEQYF.

This rearrangement joins TRBV7-2 to TRBJ1-5; D is possibly TRBD1 (6 bases). The V gene lost 1 base and the J gene lost 4 bases, with 14 bases spanning the gap. The CDR3 contains 16 residues. The V gene's germline CDR1 is SGHTA and CDR2 FQGNSA. CDR3 nucleotides: TGTGCCAGCAGCTTAGGTGGGGGGGCCTTTAATCAGCCCCAGCATTTT. Protein sequence: CASSLGGGAFNQPQHF.

This clone was observed a single time. This chain connects TRBV7-2 to TRBJ2-3; 7 nucleotides align to TRBD2. The trim removed 5 bases at V and 3 bases at J, leaving 8 bases unmatched. The CDR3 sequence is 15 residues long. In germline, CDR1 is SGHTA, CDR2 FQGNSA. The CDR3 is CASSNGAGRTDTQYF. The CDR3 DNA is TGTGCCAGCAGCAATGGAGCGGGAAGAACAGATACGCAGTATTTT.

V gene TRBV7-2 combines with J gene TRBJ2-3; D not resolved. CDR3 length: 14 residues. Germline CDR1 and CDR2: SGHTA and FQGNSA. V was trimmed by 1 base and J by 7 bases, leaving 12 bases between them. CDR3 residues: CASSLGGAKNTQYF. DNA of the CDR3: TGTGCCAGCAGCTTAGGTGGTGCTAAGAATACGCAGTATTTT.

The rearrangement links TRBV7-2 to TRBJ1-2; 9 nucleotides align to TRBD1. Germline lookup yields CDR1 SGHTA and CDR2 FQGNSA. The CDR3 spans 15 residues. The V and J ends lost 1 base and 4 bases, in that order; junction bases with no gene match: 4. CDR3 sequence: CASSLDGTGIYGYTF. In DNA, the CDR3 is TGTGCCAGCAGCTTAGATGGGACAGGGATCTATGGCTACACCTTC. Drawing the rest from reference TRBV7-2 and TRBJ1-2, the complete variable domain is GAGVSQSPSNKVTEKGKDVELRCDPISGHTALYWYRQSLGQGLEFLIYFQGNSAPDKSGLPSDRFSAERTGGSVSTLTIQRTQQEDSAVYLCASSLDGTGIYGYTFGSGTRLTVV.

This clone was found once. The rearrangement links TRBV28 to TRBJ1-5, with 9 bases fitting TRBD1. The CDR3 spans 13 residues. Losses at the gene ends were 7 bases for V and 4 bases for J; bases not matched to a gene: 2. Germline V lookup: CDR1 MDHEN, CDR2 SYDVKM. The CDR3 coding sequence is TGTGCCAGCATGGGGACAGGGAATCAGCCCCAGCATTTT. Protein product: CASMGTGNQPQHF.

V is TRBV30 and J is TRBJ1-2, with TRBD1 matching over 8 bases. The CDR3 runs to 15 residues. From germline, CDR1 is GTSNPN and CDR2 SVGIG (reference sequence). With V trimmed by 2 bases and J by 7 bases, 12 bases remained unmatched. The CDR3 DNA reads as TGTGCCTGGAGTTTCCCGGACAGGGCGGTTATTGGCTACACCTTC. Encoded protein: CAWSFPDRAVIGYTF.

V is TRBV9 and J is TRBJ2-1, with 8 bases matching TRBD1. Germline V gene lookup returns CDR1 SGDLS and CDR2 YYNGEE. CDR3 length: 20 amino acids. Trimming cost V 3 bases and J 0 bases; bases outside gene matches: 17. The CDR3 sequence: CASSGVGQGPGASSYNEQFF. The CDR3 nucleotides are TGTGCCAGCAGCGGTGTAGGACAGGGACCGGGGGCCAGCTCCTACAATGAGCAGTTCTTC.

This clone was detected only a few times. The chain is built from TRBV7-6 and TRBJ2-2, with D unclear. Germline V lookup: CDR1 SGHVS, CDR2 FNYEAQ. The ends were cut back, 10 bases at V and 4 bases at J, with 10 bases in the middle. This CDR3 spans 12 amino acids. As DNA, the CDR3 is TGTGCCATCCTGAAACTCACCGGGGAGCTGTTTTTT. It translates to CAILKLTGELFF.

This chain uses TRBV2 with TRBJ1-5, with TRBD1 matching 7 bases. The CDR3 is 15 residues long. V lost 10 bases, J lost 6 bases, and 15 bases stayed unmatched. Germline CDR1 and CDR2: SNHLY and FYNNEI. The CDR3 region is CATKGAGGQGQPQHF. The CDR3 DNA sequence: TGTGCCACCAAGGGGGCGGGGGGGCAAGGTCAGCCCCAGCATTTT.